This T cell receptor (beta chain) was documented in a study of shared clonotypes between healthy human individuals. The donor population consisted of healthy HIV-negative adults with no recent acute infections or vaccinations. General study points: An effect of sequencing depth on clonotype sharing among donors was expected.

Study processing details: For the immunoSEQ data, sequences were junction-only without quality scores, so filtering differed. Clones were read by immunoSEQ multiplex PCR, and TCRdb kept only the in-frame ones, dropping some. The DNA gave D and trimming, while V, J and clone size come from that table. The sample includes over 2 million clones, 80% to 95% of them seen just once. As concerns this clone: Its matching antigen is unknown.

The CDR3 has 16 residues. The V gene's germline CDR1 is MGHRA and CDR2 YSYEKL. With V trimmed by 1 base and J by 0 bases, 6 bases remained unmatched. The TCR comes from a young man in good health. Some clones in this sample may be carry-over from other donors' samples. V gene TRBV4-1 combines with J gene TRBJ2-7, with 7 bases lining up with TRBD2. Sequencing was carried out using naive CD4+ T cells from PBMCs. Subset indicated: CD45RA+ positively selected. CDR3 loop: CASSQAEASGSYEQYF. The DNA of the CDR3 is TGCGCCAGCAGCCAAGCTGAGGCTAGCGGCTCCTACGAGCAGTACTTC.